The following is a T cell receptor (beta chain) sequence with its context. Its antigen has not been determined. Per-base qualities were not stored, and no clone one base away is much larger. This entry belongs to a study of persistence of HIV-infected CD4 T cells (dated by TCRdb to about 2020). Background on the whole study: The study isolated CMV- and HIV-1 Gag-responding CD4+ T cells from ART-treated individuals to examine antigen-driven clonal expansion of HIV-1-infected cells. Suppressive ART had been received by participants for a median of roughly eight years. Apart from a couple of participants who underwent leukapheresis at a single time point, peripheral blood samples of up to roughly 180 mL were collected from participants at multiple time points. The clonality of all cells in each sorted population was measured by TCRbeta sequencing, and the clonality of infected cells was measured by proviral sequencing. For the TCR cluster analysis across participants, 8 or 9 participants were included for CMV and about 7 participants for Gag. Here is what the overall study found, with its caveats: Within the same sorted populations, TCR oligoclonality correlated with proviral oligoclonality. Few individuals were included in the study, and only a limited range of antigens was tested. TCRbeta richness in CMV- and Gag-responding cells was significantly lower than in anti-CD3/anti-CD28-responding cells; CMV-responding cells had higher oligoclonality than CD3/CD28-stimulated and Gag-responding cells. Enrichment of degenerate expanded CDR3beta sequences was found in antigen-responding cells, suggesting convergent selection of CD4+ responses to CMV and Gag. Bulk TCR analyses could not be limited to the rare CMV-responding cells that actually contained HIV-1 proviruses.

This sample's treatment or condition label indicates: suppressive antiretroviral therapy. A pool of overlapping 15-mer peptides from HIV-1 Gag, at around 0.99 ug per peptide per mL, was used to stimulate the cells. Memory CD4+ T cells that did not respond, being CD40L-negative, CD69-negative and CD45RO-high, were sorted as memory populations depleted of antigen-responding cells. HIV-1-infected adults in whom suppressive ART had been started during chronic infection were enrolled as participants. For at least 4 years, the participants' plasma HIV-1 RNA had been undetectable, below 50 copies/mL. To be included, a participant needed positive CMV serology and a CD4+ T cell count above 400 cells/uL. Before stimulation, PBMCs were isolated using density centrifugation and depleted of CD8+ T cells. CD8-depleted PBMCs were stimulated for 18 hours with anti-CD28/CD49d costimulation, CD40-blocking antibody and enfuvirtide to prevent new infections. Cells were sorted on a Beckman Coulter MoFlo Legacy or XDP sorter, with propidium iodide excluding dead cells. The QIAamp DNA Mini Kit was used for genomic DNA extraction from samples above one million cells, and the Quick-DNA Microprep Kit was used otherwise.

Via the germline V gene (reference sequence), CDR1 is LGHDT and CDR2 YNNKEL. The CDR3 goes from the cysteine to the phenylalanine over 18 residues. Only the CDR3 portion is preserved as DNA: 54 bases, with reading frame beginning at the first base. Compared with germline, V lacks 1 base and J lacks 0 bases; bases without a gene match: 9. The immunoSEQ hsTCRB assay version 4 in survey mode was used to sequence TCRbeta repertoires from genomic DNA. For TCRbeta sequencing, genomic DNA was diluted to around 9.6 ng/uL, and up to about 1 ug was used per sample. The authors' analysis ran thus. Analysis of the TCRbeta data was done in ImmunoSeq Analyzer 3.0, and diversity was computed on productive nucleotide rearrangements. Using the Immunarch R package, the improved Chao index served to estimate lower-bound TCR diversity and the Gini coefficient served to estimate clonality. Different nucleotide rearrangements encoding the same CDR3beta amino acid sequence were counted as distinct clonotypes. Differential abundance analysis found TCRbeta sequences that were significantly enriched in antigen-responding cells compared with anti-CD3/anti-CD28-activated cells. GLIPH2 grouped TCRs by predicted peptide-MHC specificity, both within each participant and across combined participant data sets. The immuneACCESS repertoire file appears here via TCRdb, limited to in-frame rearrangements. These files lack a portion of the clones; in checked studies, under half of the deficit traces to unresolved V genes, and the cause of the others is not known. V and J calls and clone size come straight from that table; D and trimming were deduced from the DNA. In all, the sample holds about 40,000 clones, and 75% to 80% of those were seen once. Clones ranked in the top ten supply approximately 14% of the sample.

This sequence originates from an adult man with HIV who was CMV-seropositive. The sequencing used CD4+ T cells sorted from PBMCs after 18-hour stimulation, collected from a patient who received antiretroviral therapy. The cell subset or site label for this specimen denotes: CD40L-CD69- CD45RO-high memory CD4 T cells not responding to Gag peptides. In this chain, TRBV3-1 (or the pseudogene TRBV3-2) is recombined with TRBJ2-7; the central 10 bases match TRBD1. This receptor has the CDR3 CASSQALFRTGGSYEQYF. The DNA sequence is TGTGCCAGCAGCCAAGCGCTATTCAGGACAGGGGGCTCCTACGAGCAGTACTTC.